A selection of T cell receptor beta chains follows, all from one sample in a study of T cell responses to AZD1222 COVID-19 vaccine. Only in-frame clones appear in the TCRdb table, and some are missing; sequencing was by immunoSEQ multiplex PCR. The sample includes about 150,000 clones, around 90% of them seen just once. The source material was peripheral blood, sampled on day 0 of AZD1222 vaccination. All receptors derive from an adult in good health. CDR3s include the opening cysteine and the closing phenylalanine or tryptophan. D genes are given only for firm matches. Clone size, where shown, is once, few, many, or a class for clones that have expanded.

v_call	clone_size	j_call	d_call	cdr3_aa	cdr3_nt
TRBV7-9	NA	TRBJ1-1	TRBD1	CASSRDRNTEAFF	TGTGCCAGCAGCCGGGACAGGAACACTGAAGCTTTCTTT
TRBV3-1/TRBV3-2	NA	TRBJ1-2	TRBD1	CASRGQPKDYGYTF	TGTGCCAGCAGGGGACAGCCCAAGGACTATGGCTACACCTTC
TRBV30	NA	TRBJ2-3	NA	CAWSIQRGQDTQYF	TGTGCCTGGAGTATCCAGAGAGGCCAAGATACGCAGTATTTT
TRBV6-5	NA	TRBJ2-7	NA	CASSYSVGRTYEQYF	TGTGCCAGCAGTTACTCGGTAGGAAGGACCTACGAGCAGTACTTC
TRBV11-1	NA	TRBJ2-2	NA	CASSLRGRGTGELFF	TGTGCCAGCAGCCTCCGGGGCAGGGGCACCGGGGAGCTGTTTTTT
TRBV5-1	NA	TRBJ1-3	NA	CASSLSLDSGNTIYF	TGCGCCAGCAGCTTGTCCCTAGATTCGGGAAACACCATATATTTT
TRBV11-2	NA	TRBJ2-4	NA	CASSLDRENIQYF	TGTGCCAGCAGCTTAGACAGGGAGAACATTCAGTACTTC
TRBV1	NA	TRBJ2-1	NA	CTSSQVPRTSGYNEQFF	TGCACCAGCAGCCAAGTCCCGAGGACTAGCGGCTACAATGAGCAGTTCTTC
TRBV15	NA	TRBJ2-7	TRBD2	CATSRSGGAAHEQYF	TGTGCCACCAGCCGAAGCGGGGGGGCAGCCCACGAGCAGTACTTC
TRBV6-6	NA	TRBJ1-2	TRBD1	CASSSRDRGFHGYTF	TGTGCCAGCAGTTCTCGGGACAGGGGCTTTCATGGCTACACCTTC
TRBV29-1	NA	TRBJ2-6	NA	CSVEDVNSGANVLTF	TGCAGCGTTGAAGATGTAAACTCTGGGGCCAACGTCCTGACTTTC
TRBV18	NA	TRBJ1-3	NA	CASSPAGHINTIYF	TGTGCCAGCTCACCGGCCGGACACATCAACACCATATATTTT
TRBV19	NA	TRBJ2-1	TRBD2	CASTPFPGLASNEQFF	TGTGCCAGTACCCCGTTTCCGGGACTAGCGAGCAATGAGCAGTTCTTC
TRBV4-1	NA	TRBJ2-1	TRBD2	CASSPTSGGAFF	TGCGCCAGCAGCCCCACTAGCGGGGGGGCGTTCTTC
TRBV19	NA	TRBJ1-3	NA	CASSIAPDGFSGNTIYF	TGTGCCAGTAGTATAGCCCCGGACGGCTTCTCTGGAAACACCATATATTTT
TRBV28	NA	TRBJ1-5	NA	CASSFLSSGGNQPQHF	TGTGCCAGCAGTTTTTTGAGCTCCGGAGGCAATCAGCCCCAGCATTTT
TRBV6-2/TRBV6-3	NA	TRBJ1-5	NA	CASSYFGGSGNQPQHF	TGTGCCAGCAGTTACTTTGGGGGCTCGGGCAATCAGCCCCAGCATTTT
TRBV29-1	NA	TRBJ1-2	NA	CSVGGGDYGYTF	TGCAGCGTCGGAGGGGGAGACTATGGCTACACCTTC
TRBV6-5	once	TRBJ1-1	NA	CASTTPGGTEAFF	TGTGCCAGCACCACCCCGGGTGGAACTGAAGCTTTCTTT
TRBV7-9	NA	TRBJ2-1	TRBD1	CASSPGTGEINEQFF	TGTGCCAGCAGCCCTGGGACAGGTGAAATCAATGAGCAGTTCTTC
TRBV10-3	NA	TRBJ2-2	NA	CAISESTGPGELFF	TGTGCCATCAGTGAGTCAACCGGGCCCGGGGAGCTGTTTTTT
TRBV7-6	NA	TRBJ2-2	TRBD1	CASSSTGTGYTGELFF	TGTGCCAGCAGCTCCACCGGGACAGGGTACACCGGGGAGCTGTTTTTT
TRBV6-5	NA	TRBJ1-2	NA	CASSYSRVGYGYTF	TGTGCCAGCAGTTACTCCAGGGTCGGCTATGGCTACACCTTC
TRBV4-3	NA	TRBJ1-2	NA	CASSQDRGMGNGYTF	TGCGCCAGCAGCCAAGATCGGGGGATGGGAAATGGCTACACCTTC
TRBV30	NA	TRBJ2-1	NA	CAWSVPGSSYNEQFF	TGTGCCTGGAGTGTACCCGGAAGCTCCTACAATGAGCAGTTCTTC
TRBV24-1	NA	TRBJ2-5	NA	CATSGGAFMETQYF	TGTGCCACCAGTGGAGGAGCTTTCATGGAGACCCAGTACTTC
TRBV30	few	TRBJ1-6	TRBD1	CAWSGQGAGSPLHF	TGTGCCTGGAGTGGACAGGGGGCAGGGTCACCCCTCCACTTT
TRBV5-8	NA	TRBJ1-4	TRBD1	CASSLGGTAQNEKLFF	TGTGCCAGCAGCTTGGGAGGGACAGCTCAGAATGAAAAACTGTTTTTT
TRBV7-2	few	TRBJ2-7	TRBD2	CASSASGLAGAEQYF	TGTGCCAGCAGCGCAAGCGGACTAGCGGGAGCCGAGCAGTACTTC
TRBV7-9	NA	TRBJ2-5	NA	CASSVLPPQETQYF	TGTGCCAGCAGCGTACTCCCCCCCCAAGAGACCCAGTACTTC
TRBV5-6	once	TRBJ1-2	TRBD1	CASSLRDRGYRGYTF	TGTGCCAGCAGCCTAAGGGACAGGGGTTACCGTGGCTACACCTTC
TRBV11-2	NA	TRBJ2-3	TRBD2	CAISATSVSTRAQYF	TGTGCCATTTCCGCGACTAGCGTATCTACTCGGGCGCAGTATTTT
TRBV21-1	NA	TRBJ2-1	NA	CASSNLDRGDNEQFF	TGTGCCAGCAGCAACTTAGACAGGGGAGACAATGAGCAGTTCTTC
TRBV6-5	once	TRBJ1-2	TRBD1	CASSSRGLLF	TGTGCCAGCAGTTCCAGGGGGCTTTTATTC
TRBV6-4	NA	TRBJ1-2	TRBD1	CASSPTGAYGYTF	TGTGCCAGCAGTCCTACAGGGGCCTATGGCTACACCTTC
TRBV11-3	NA	TRBJ1-1	NA	CASSQTGDPEAFF	TGTGCCAGCAGCCAAACGGGGGACCCTGAAGCTTTCTTT
TRBV27	NA	TRBJ2-7	TRBD2	CASSWGGTYEQYF	TGTGCCAGCAGTTGGGGGGGTACCTACGAGCAGTACTTC
TRBV6-5	NA	TRBJ2-7	NA	CASTEQGYSYEQYF	TGTGCCAGCACCGAACAGGGATACTCCTACGAGCAGTACTTC
TRBV15	NA	TRBJ1-2	NA	CATSRDREGPYYGYTF	TGTGCCACCAGCAGAGATCGAGAAGGCCCCTACTATGGCTACACCTTC
TRBV30	NA	TRBJ1-1	NA	CAWTLGGTEAFF	TGTGCCTGGACCCTGGGGGGGACTGAAGCTTTCTTT
TRBV29-1	few	TRBJ1-2	NA	CSVPARRGNYGYTF	TGCAGCGTTCCGGCTCGGCGGGGCAACTATGGCTACACCTTC
TRBV7-9	NA	TRBJ2-1	TRBD2	CASSLDRLAGVEQFF	TGTGCCAGCAGCTTAGACCGACTAGCGGGGGTTGAGCAGTTCTTC
TRBV5-1	NA	TRBJ2-1	TRBD2	CASSHDSGSPYNEQFF	TGCGCCAGCAGCCACGATAGCGGGAGCCCCTACAATGAGCAGTTCTTC
TRBV12-3/TRBV12-4	NA	TRBJ1-5	NA	CASWDGNQPQHF	TGTGCCAGCTGGGACGGAAATCAGCCCCAGCATTTT
TRBV3-1/TRBV3-2	NA	TRBJ2-3	TRBD1	CASSQDRPDRLTDTQYF	TGTGCCAGCAGCCAAGATCGTCCGGACAGGTTAACAGATACGCAGTATTTT
TRBV12-5	NA	TRBJ1-3	TRBD1	CASGVTGGRYGNTIYF	TGTGCTAGTGGCGTCACAGGGGGCCGGTATGGAAACACCATATATTTT
TRBV4-3	NA	TRBJ2-7	NA	CASSRDRFDEQYF	TGCGCCAGCAGTCGTGACAGGTTCGACGAGCAGTACTTC
TRBV3-1/TRBV3-2	NA	TRBJ1-6	TRBD1	CASSQGWTGGNSPLHF	TGTGCCAGCAGCCAAGGTTGGACAGGGGGTAATTCACCCCTCCACTTT
TRBV30	NA	TRBJ2-1	TRBD1	CAWSVQGGEQFF	TGTGCCTGGAGTGTACAGGGGGGTGAGCAGTTCTTC
TRBV19	NA	TRBJ2-7	TRBD2	CASSGRGSRSSYEQYF	TGTGCCAGTAGTGGGAGGGGCTCGAGGAGCTCCTACGAGCAGTACTTC
TRBV4-1	once	TRBJ2-1	TRBD2	CASSQGEGYNEQFF	TGCGCCAGCAGCCAAGGGGAGGGTTACAATGAGCAGTTCTTC
TRBV9	NA	TRBJ2-1	NA	CASSALVPHEQFF	TGTGCCAGCAGCGCCCTCGTCCCACATGAGCAGTTCTTC
TRBV18	NA	TRBJ1-2	NA	CASSPRKGDNYGYTF	TGTGCCAGCTCACCACGGAAAGGGGATAACTATGGCTACACCTTC
TRBV30	few	TRBJ2-5	TRBD2	CAPLAGELGETQYF	TGTGCCCCGCTGGCGGGAGAATTGGGAGAGACCCAGTACTTC